The 18 T cell receptor beta chains presented below share a single source sample, sequenced in a study of T cells in Graves' hyperthyroidism and ophthalmopathy. Using RNA transcripts as the source, TCR beta CDR3 regions were amplified. Using the HTBI primer set, a first-round RT-PCR was run on the TCR CDR3. TCRdb itself ran the multiplex PCR reads through MiXCR, one entry per CDR3 protein. The repertoire has 250,000 to 300,000 distinct CDR3 sequences, approximately 18% of them found once; the top ten carry under 40%. The specimen was blood. These receptor sequences come from a man aged 45-65 years with Graves' ophthalmopathy.

In this sample, this clonotype turned up many times. The rearrangement links TRBV6-1 to TRBJ1-4; no firm D call. This CDR3 has 16 residues. CDR1 and CDR2 from the germline V gene are MNHNS and SASEGT. V lost 0 bases, J lost 0 bases, and 8 bases lay in between. The CDR3 here is CASSEASLATNEKLFF. In nucleotides, the CDR3 is TGTGCCAGCAGTGAAGCCAGTCTTGCAACTAATGAAAAACTGTTTTTT.

This clonotype was detected a few times. The rearrangement joins TRBV6-1 to TRBJ2-1; 10 bases line up with TRBD2. Trimming removed 10 bases from V and 5 bases from J; junction bases left unmatched: 14. Germline V CDR1 and CDR2: MNHNS, SASEGT. CDR3 length: 16 residues. CDR3 amino acids: CATRSPLAGDHNEQFF. Here the CDR3 DNA reads TGTGCCACCAGGAGCCCGCTAGCGGGAGATCACAATGAGCAGTTCTTC.

In this sample, this clonotype turned up many times. V is TRBV2 and J is TRBJ2-1, with 7 bases fitting TRBD1. The CDR3 is made up of 13 amino acids. Germline values: CDR1 SNHLY, CDR2 FYNNEI. Unmatched junction bases numbered 11, after V lost 10 bases and J lost 8 bases. In DNA form, the CDR3 reads TGTGCCATCTACGGACAGGCCGAGGATGAGCAGTTCTTC. As protein: CAIYGQAEDEQFF.

The rearrangement uses TRBV28 and TRBJ1-2, with D tentatively TRBD1 (5 bases). Looked up from germline, CDR1 is MDHEN and CDR2 is SYDVKM. Deletions cut 7 bases from V and 4 bases from J, with 19 bases between. The CDR3 has 15 amino acids. The CDR3 here is CASTRTGRTGYGYTF. CDR3 sequence (DNA): TGTGCCAGCACCCGGACGGGGCGGACGGGCTATGGCTACACCTTC.

The V gene is TRBV4-2, the J gene TRBJ2-3; the D is unclear. V was cut by 1 base and J by 5 bases, with 4 bases left in between. Germline V gene data show CDR1 as LGHNA and CDR2 as YNFKEQ. This CDR3 is built from 12 residues. This chain's CDR3 is CASSQVQDTQYF. The CDR3 DNA reads as TGTGCCAGCAGCCAAGTACAAGATACGCAGTATTTT.

The table lists this clonotype with a few counts. The chain couples TRBV5-1 to TRBJ2-5, with D tentatively TRBD2 (6 bases). V dropped 5 bases and J dropped 5 bases, with 22 bases sitting between them. Germline CDR1 reads SGHRS; CDR2 reads YFSETQ. The CDR3 consists of 16 residues. CDR3 sequence reads: CASSLGTAGSKETQYF. CDR3 in DNA: TGCGCCAGCAGTTTAGGCACCGCCGGGAGTAAGGAGACCCAGTACTTC.

This clonotype has ten or more counts. This chain uses TRBV28 with TRBJ2-7; the match to TRBD1 covers 8 bases. CDR1 and CDR2 from the germline V gene are MDHEN and SYDVKM. After removal of 3 bases from V and 7 bases from J, the junction contained 8 bases not matched to a gene. This CDR3 comprises 14 residues. The CDR3 here is CASSLTGALGEQYF. CDR3 sequence (DNA): TGTGCCAGCAGTTTGACAGGGGCCTTGGGGGAGCAGTACTTC.

The rearrangement joins TRBV18 to TRBJ2-2, with 7 bases aligning to TRBD1. The ends lost 6 bases at V and 5 bases at J; junction bases unmatched: 6. CDR3 length: 14 amino acids. Germline CDR1 reads KGHSH; CDR2 reads LQKENI. This CDR3 is CASSPDRSTGELFF. For the CDR3, the DNA is TGTGCCAGCTCGCCGGACAGGTCAACCGGGGAGCTGTTTTTT.

The V and J genes are TRBV27 and TRBJ1-2, with D hard to call. CDR1 MNHEY and CDR2 SMNVEV come from the germline V gene (reference sequence). Trimming took off 0 bases at V and 0 bases at J, with 2 bases between the two ends. The CDR3 runs 13 residues. This CDR3 is CASSLSPNYGYTF. The CDR3 DNA reads TGTGCCAGCAGTTTATCCCCTAACTATGGCTACACCTTC.

The chain uses TRBV5-1 and TRBJ1-2; TRBD1 aligns across 8 bases. CDR1 is SGHRS, CDR2 YFSETQ, per germline. The CDR3 runs 14 residues. J lost 2 bases, V lost 3 bases, and 3 bases had no gene match. CDR3 DNA: TGCGCCAGCAGCTCCGCAGGGGGCAACTATGGCTACACCTTC. It codes for CASSSAGGNYGYTF.

The chain employs TRBV5-1 and TRBJ1-6; no firm D call. Trimming left V 6 bases short and J 10 bases short, with 14 bases between. This CDR3 contains 13 residues. CDR1 is SGHRS and CDR2 is YFSETQ in the germline V gene. The CDR3 is CASTGRVGSPLHF. CDR3 in DNA: TGCGCCAGCACCGGGAGGGTTGGGTCACCCCTCCACTTT.

This clonotype was detected many times. This sequence joins TRBV20-1 and TRBJ2-3; no reliable D call. Germline-derived CDR1 and CDR2 are DFQATT and SNEGSKA (reference sequence). V lost 4 bases and J lost 3, with 14 bases in between. The CDR3 has 14 amino acids. This CDR3 reads CSATLKGETDTQYF. CDR3 DNA sequence: TGCAGTGCTACACTTAAGGGCGAGACAGATACGCAGTATTTT.

V is TRBV5-5 and J is TRBJ1-5, with no clear D. Germline CDR1 reads SGHKS; CDR2 reads YYEKEE (reference sequence). V was shortened by 4 bases and J by 4 bases, with 15 bases between the two germline ends. The CDR3 length is 15 residues. The CDR3 DNA follows: TGTGCCAGCAGCCCCGGTGGAGGAAATAATCAGCCCCAGCATTTT. It is translated as CASSPGGGNNQPQHF.

The chain couples TRBV11-2 to TRBJ2-7; D call uncertain. The germline CDR1 and CDR2 sequences are SGHAT and FQNNGV. The V gene lost 1 base and the J gene lost 2 bases, with 9 bases spanning the gap. This CDR3 spans 14 amino acids. The CDR3 loop is CASSLAQTPYEQYF. DNA of the CDR3: TGTGCCAGCAGCTTAGCACAAACACCCTACGAGCAGTACTTC.

This clonotype was seen more than once but under ten times. V usage is TRBV19 and J usage is TRBJ1-5; weak D call: TRBD1 (5 bases). Germline V gene data show CDR1 as LNHDA and CDR2 as SQIVND (reference sequence). The CDR3 runs to 16 residues. V lost 3 bases and J 1 base, leaving 13 bases between the germline ends. The CDR3 nucleotides read TGTGCCAGTAGTATTAGCGAGGGGAAGAGCAATCAGCCCCAGCATTTT. Translation gives CASSISEGKSNQPQHF.

With regard to this clonotype: This could be a read error, since a much larger clone is one nucleotide away. The chain joins TRBV27 to TRBJ2-5, with 7 bases aligning to TRBD2. The CDR3 contains 15 residues. Germline V gene lookup returns CDR1 MNHEY and CDR2 SMNVEV (reference sequence). DNA for the CDR3: TGTGCCAGCACCGGGGCGGGGGATCTCGAAGAGATCCAGTACTTC. Translation: CASTGAGDLEEIQYF.

The chain combines TRBV19 with TRBJ1-5; a weak D match, TRBD1 (6 bases). V dropped 5 bases and J dropped 2 bases, with 13 bases sitting between them. The CDR3 totals 15 residues. The germline V gene has CDR1 LNHDA and CDR2 SQIVND (reference sequence). The CDR3 loop is CASSPYRQGNQPQHF. Here the CDR3 DNA reads TGTGCCAGTAGTCCCTACCGACAGGGCAATCAGCCCCAGCATTTT.

This clonotype was seen repeatedly, ten times or more. The rearrangement links TRBV11-3 to TRBJ2-1, with D perhaps TRBD1 or TRBD2 (5 bases each). The CDR3 runs to 15 residues. Germline loops: CDR1 SGHNT, CDR2 YENEEA. Trimming cost V 4 bases and J 7 bases, with 17 bases left between them. The chain's CDR3 is CASSWGPPTSNEQFF. DNA of the CDR3: TGTGCCAGCAGCTGGGGACCTCCCACTTCAAATGAGCAGTTCTTC.